Described below is a single T cell receptor beta chain sequence and its context. The record originates from a study of shared clonotypes between healthy human individuals. For sorted subsets, approximately 200 ng DNA per replicate equaled 33,000 or so T cell genomes. Produced via immunoSEQ multiplex PCR; TCRdb's table is partial and in-frame only. The sample yields some 2 million clones, 85% to 95% seen once. Trimming left V 1 base short and J 3 bases short, with 10 bases between. The CDR3 extends over 14 amino acids. Germline CDR1 reads SEHNR; CDR2 reads FQNEAQ (reference sequence). CD45RO-negative, CCR7-selected cells formed the naive CD8 fraction, which excluded terminally differentiated effector memory CD45RA+ cells.

Sequencing was carried out using naive CD8+ T cells sorted from blood. The genes are TRBV7-9 and TRBJ2-7, with D maybe TRBD1 (6 bases). This clonotype was sampled from a man between 18 and 29 years old in good health. The CDR3 nucleotides read TGTGCCAGCAGCTTAGAGGACAGATTCTACGAGCAGTACTTC. Encoded protein: CASSLEDRFYEQYF.